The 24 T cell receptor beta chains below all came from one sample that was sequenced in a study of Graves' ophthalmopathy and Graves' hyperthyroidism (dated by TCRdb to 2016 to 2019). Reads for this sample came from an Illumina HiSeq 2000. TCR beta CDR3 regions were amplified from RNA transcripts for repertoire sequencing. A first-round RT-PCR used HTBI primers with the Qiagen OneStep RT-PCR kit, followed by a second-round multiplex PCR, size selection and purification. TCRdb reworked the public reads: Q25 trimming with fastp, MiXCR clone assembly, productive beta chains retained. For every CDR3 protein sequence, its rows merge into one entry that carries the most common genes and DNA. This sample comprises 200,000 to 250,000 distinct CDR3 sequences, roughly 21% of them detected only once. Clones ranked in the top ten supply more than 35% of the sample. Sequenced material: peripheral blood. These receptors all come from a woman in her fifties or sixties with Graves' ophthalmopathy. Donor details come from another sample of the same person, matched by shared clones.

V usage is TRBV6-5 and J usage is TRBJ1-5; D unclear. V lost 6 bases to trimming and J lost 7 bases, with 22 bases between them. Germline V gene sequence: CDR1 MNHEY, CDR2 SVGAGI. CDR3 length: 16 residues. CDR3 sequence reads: CASSLEAGTQAQPQHF. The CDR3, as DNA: TGTGCCAGCAGCTTAGAGGCGGGAACCCAGGCACAGCCCCAGCATTTT.

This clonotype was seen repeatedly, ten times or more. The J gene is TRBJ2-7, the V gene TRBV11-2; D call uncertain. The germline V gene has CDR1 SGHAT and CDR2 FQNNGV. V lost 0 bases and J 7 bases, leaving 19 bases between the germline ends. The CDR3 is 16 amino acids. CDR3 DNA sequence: TGTGCCAGCAGCTTAGATGACGCAGGACCCGCTAGAGAGCAGTACTTC. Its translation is CASSLDDAGPAREQYF.

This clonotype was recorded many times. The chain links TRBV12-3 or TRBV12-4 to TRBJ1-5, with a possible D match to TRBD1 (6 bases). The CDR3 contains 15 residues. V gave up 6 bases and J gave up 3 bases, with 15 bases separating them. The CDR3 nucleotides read TGTGCCAGCAGGAGAGGGGGATGGCCCAATCAGCCCCAGCATTTT. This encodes CASRRGGWPNQPQHF.

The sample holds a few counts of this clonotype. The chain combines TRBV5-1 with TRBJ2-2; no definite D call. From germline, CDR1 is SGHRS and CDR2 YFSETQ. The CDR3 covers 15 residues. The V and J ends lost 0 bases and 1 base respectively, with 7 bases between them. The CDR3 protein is CASSLEGLNTGELFF. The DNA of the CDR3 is TGCGCCAGCAGCTTGGAAGGCTTGAACACCGGGGAGCTGTTTTTT. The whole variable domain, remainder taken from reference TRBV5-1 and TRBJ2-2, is KAGVTQTPRYLIKTRGQQVTLSCSPISGHRSVSWYQQTPGQGLQFLFEYFSETQRNKGNFPGRFSGRQFSNSRSEMNVSTLELGDSALYLCASSLEGLNTGELFFGEGSRLTVL.

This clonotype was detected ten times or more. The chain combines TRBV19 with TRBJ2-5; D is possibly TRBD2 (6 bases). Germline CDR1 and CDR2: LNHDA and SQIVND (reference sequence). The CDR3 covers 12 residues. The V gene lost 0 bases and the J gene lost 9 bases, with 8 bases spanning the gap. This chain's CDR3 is CASSIEGGPQYF. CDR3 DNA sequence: TGTGCCAGTAGTATAGAGGGAGGACCCCAGTACTTC.

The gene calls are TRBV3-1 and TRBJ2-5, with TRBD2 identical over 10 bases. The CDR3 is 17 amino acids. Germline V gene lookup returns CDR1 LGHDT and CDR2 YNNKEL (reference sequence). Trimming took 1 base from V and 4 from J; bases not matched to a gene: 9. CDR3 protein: CASSQGTSGPRGETQYF. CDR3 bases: TGTGCCAGCAGCCAAGGGACTAGCGGTCCCCGAGGAGAGACCCAGTACTTC.

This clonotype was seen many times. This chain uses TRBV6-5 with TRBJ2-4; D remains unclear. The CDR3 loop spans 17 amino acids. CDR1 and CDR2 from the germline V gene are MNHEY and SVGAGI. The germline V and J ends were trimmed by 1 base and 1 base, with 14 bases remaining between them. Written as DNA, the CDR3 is TGTGCCAGCAGTTACTTTCCCAGAGGTGGGGCCAAAAACATTCAGTACTTC. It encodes CASSYFPRGGAKNIQYF.

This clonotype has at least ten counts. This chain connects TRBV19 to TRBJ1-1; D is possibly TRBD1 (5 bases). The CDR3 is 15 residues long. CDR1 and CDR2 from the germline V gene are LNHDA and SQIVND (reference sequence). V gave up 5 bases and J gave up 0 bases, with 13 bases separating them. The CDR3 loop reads CASSVGNRMNTEAFF. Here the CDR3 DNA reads TGTGCCAGTAGTGTGGGGAACAGGATGAACACTGAAGCTTTCTTT. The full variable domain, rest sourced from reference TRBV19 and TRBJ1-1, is DGGITQSPKYLFRKEGQNVTLSCEQNLNHDAMYWYRQDPGQGLRLIYYSQIVNDFQKGDIAEGYSVSREKKESFPLTVTSAQKNPTAFYLCASSVGNRMNTEAFFGQGTRLTVV.

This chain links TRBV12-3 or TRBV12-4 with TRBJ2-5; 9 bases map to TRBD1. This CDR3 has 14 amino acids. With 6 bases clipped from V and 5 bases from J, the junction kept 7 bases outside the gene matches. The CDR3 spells CASRNTGGGETQYF. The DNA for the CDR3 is TGTGCCAGCAGAAATACAGGGGGCGGGGAGACCCAGTACTTC.

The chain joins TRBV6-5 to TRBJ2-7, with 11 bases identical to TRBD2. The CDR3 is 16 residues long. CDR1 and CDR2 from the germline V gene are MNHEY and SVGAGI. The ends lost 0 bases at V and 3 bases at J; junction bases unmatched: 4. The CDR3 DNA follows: TGTGCCAGCAGTTACTCGAGACTAGCGGGAAACTACGAGCAGTACTTC. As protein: CASSYSRLAGNYEQYF.

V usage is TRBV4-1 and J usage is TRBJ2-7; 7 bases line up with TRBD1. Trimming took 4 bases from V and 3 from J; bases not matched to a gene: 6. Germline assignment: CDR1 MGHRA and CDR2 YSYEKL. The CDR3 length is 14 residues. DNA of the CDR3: TGCGCCAGCAGCCCAGGACAGGTATTCTACGAGCAGTACTTC. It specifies CASSPGQVFYEQYF.

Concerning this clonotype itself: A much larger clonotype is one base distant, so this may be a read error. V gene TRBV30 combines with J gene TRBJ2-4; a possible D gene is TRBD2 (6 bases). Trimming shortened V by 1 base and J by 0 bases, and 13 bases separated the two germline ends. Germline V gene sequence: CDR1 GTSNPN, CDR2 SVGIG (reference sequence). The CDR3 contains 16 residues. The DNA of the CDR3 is TGTGCCTGGAGTGGGGAGGATCCTCTAGCCAAAAACATTCAGTACTTC. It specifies CAWSGEDPLAKNIQYF.

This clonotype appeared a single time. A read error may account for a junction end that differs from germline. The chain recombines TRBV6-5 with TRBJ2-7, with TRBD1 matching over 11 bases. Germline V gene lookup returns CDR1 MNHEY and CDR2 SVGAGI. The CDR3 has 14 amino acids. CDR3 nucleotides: TGTGCCAGCACTTACAGGACAGGGGGCGACGAGCAGTACTTC. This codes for CASTYRTGGDEQYF.

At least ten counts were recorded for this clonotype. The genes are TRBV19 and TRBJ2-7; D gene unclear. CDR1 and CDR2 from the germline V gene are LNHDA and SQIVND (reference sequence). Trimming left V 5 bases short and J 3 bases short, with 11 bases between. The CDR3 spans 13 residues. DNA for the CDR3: TGTGCCAGTAGTTTTTCCCTTGGCTACGAGCAGTACTTC. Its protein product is CASSFSLGYEQYF.

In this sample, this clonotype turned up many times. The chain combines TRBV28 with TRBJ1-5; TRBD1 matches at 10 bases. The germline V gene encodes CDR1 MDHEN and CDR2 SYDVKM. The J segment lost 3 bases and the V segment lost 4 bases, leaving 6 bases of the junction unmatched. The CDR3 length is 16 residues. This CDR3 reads CASSYGQGGYNQPQHF. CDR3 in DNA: TGTGCCAGCAGTTACGGACAGGGGGGTTACAATCAGCCCCAGCATTTT.

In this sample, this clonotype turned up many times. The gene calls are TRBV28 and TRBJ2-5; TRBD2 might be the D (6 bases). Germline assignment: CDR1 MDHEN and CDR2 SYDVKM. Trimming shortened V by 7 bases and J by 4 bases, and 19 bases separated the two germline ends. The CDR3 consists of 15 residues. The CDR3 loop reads CASTIRGQGGETQYF. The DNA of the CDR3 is TGTGCCAGCACCATAAGAGGGCAGGGAGGAGAGACCCAGTACTTC.

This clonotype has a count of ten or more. CDR3 amino acids: CASRLSEGELFF. CDR3 bases: TGTGCCAGCCGATTGTCGGAAGGGGAGCTGTTTTTT. The rearrangement links TRBV11-3 to TRBJ2-2, with D hard to call. The CDR3 is 12 amino acids. In germline, CDR1 is SGHNT, CDR2 YENEEA. V was clipped by 8 bases and J by 8 bases, with 12 bases between them.

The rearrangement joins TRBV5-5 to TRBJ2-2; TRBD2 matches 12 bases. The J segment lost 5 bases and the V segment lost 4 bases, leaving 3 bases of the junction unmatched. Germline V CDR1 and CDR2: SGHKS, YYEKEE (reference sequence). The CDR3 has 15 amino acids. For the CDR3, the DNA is TGTGCCAGCAGCCCTAGCGGGAGGGTGACCGGGGAGCTGTTTTTT. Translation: CASSPSGRVTGELFF.

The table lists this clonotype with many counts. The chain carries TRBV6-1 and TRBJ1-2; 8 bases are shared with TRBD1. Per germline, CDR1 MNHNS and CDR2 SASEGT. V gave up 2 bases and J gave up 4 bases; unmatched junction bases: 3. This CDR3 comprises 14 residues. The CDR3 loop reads CASSEQGAFYGYTF. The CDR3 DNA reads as TGTGCCAGCAGTGAACAGGGGGCATTCTATGGCTACACCTTC.

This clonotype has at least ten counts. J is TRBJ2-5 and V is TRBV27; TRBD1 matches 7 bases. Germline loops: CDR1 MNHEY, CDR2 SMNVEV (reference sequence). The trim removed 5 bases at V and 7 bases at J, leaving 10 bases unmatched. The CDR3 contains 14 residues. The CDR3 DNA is TGTGCCAGCAGTCTCTACAGGGGTGAGGGGACCCAGTACTTC. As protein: CASSLYRGEGTQYF.

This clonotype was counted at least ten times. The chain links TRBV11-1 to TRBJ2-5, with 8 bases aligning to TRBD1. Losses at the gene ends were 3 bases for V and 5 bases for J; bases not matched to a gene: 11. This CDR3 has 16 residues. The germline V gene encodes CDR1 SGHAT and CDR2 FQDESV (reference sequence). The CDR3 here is CASSFYSDRAQETQYF. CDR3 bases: TGTGCCAGCAGCTTTTACTCGGACAGGGCCCAGGAGACCCAGTACTTC.

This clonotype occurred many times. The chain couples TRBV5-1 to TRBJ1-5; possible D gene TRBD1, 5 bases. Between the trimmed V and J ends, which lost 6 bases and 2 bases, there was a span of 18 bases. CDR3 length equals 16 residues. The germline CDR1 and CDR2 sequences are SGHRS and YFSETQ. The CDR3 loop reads CASIIIGGIGNQPQHF. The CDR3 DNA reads TGCGCCAGCATCATTATCGGGGGAATTGGCAATCAGCCCCAGCATTTT. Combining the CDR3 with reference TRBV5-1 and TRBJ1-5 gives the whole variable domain KAGVTQTPRYLIKTRGQQVTLSCSPISGHRSVSWYQQTPGQGLQFLFEYFSETQRNKGNFPGRFSGRQFSNSRSEMNVSTLELGDSALYLCASIIIGGIGNQPQHFGDGTRLSIL.

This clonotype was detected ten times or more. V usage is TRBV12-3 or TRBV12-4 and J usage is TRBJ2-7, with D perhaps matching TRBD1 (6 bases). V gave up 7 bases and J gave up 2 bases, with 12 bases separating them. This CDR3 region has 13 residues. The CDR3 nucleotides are TGTGCCAGCAAGGACAGACGAACCTACGAGCAGTACTTC. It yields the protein CASKDRRTYEQYF.

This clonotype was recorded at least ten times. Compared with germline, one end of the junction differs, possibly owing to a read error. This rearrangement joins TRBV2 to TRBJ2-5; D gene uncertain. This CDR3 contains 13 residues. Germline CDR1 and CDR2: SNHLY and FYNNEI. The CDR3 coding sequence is TGTGCCAGCGGAAGTGTGTTAGGAGAGACCCAATACTTC. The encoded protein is CASGSVLGETQYF.